This is a list of T cell receptor beta chains from one sample in a study of control samples from healthy donors and cancer patients. The table came from immunoSEQ multiplex PCR; TCRdb's copy has only in-frame clones and leaves some out. The sample lists some 49,000 clones, approximately 86% occurring once. Sequences were obtained from PBMCs. Receptors were obtained from a woman in her fifties or sixties with lung cancer. The CDR3 runs from the conserved cysteine through the conserved F or W. A D gene is named only where the DNA matches it firmly. Some rows mark clone size as missing; the rest say once, few, many or name a class of expanded clone.

- TRBJ2-3 - TRBV19 TGTGCCAGTAGTATTGGGGTCACAGATACGCAGTATTTT CASSIGVTDTQYF
- TRBJ2-1 - TRBV6-5 TGTGCCAGCACCGCATACCCGATTGGCGACAATGAGCAGTTCTTC CASTAYPIGDNEQFF
TRBD1 TRBJ1-2 - TRBV19 TGTGCCAGTGCGGACAGGGTGGAGGGCTACACCTTC CASADRVEGYTF
- TRBJ1-6 - TRBV7-9 TGTGCCAGCAGCTTGAAAGGCAATTCACCCCTCCACTTT CASSLKGNSPLHF
- TRBJ2-7 - TRBV6-5 TGTGCCAGCAGGAGGGGGGGCTACGAGCAGTACTTC CASRRGGYEQYF
TRBD2 TRBJ2-5 - TRBV5-1 TGCGCCAGCAGCTTGGCCTTAGCGGGGGGCGAAGAGACCCAGTACTTC CASSLALAGGEETQYF
TRBD1 TRBJ2-1 - TRBV7-9 TGTGCCAGCAGCTCAGGGGACAGGGATCATGAGCAGTTCTTC CASSSGDRDHEQFF
- TRBJ1-1 - TRBV5-1 TGCGCCAGCAGCTTTGGGTTTGGGGGCACTGAAGCTTTCTTT CASSFGFGGTEAFF
- TRBJ1-1 - TRBV7-8 TGTGCCAGCAGCCTCGGACGTCTGAACACTGAAGCTTTCTTT CASSLGRLNTEAFF
TRBD1 TRBJ2-7 - TRBV6-5 TGTGCCAGCAGTTACTCGGACAGGGGGCCCTACGAGCAGTACTTC CASSYSDRGPYEQYF
- TRBJ1-4 once TRBV12-5 TGTGCTAGTGGTTTGGGGGTCTCTAATGAAAAACTGTTTTTT CASGLGVSNEKLFF
- TRBJ1-2 few TRBV7-9 TGTGCCAGCAGCTTAGACAGGGCGGTCTATGGCTACACCTTC CASSLDRAVYGYTF
TRBD2 TRBJ2-1 once TRBV6-2/TRBV6-3 TGTGCCAGCAGTTACTCCGGGACTAGTTATGAGCAGTTCTTC CASSYSGTSYEQFF
TRBD1 TRBJ2-7 - TRBV5-1 TGCGCCAGCAGCTTGGGGGACAGGGGGCTGGAGCAGTACTTC CASSLGDRGLEQYF
TRBD2 TRBJ2-1 few TRBV7-2 TGTGCCAGCAGCTTAAAGAGACTAGCGGGGGAGCAGTTCTTC CASSLKRLAGEQFF
- TRBJ1-4 once TRBV25-1 TGTGCCAGTACGCCTCGGACAGCCCTTTATGAAAAACTGTTTTTT CASTPRTALYEKLFF
- TRBJ2-1 - TRBV19 TGTGCCAGTAGTATGTTAGCGAGCTCCTACAATGAGCAGTTCTTC CASSMLASSYNEQFF
TRBD1 TRBJ1-2 - TRBV7-6 TGTGCCAGCAGCTTAGTGGCCTCCGGACTGGGAACAGGGGAGGTCTATGGCTACACCTTC CASSLVASGLGTGEVYGYTF
- TRBJ1-6 once TRBV19 TGTGCCAGTACCCCGGGAGGGCTTAATTCACCCCTCCACTTT CASTPGGLNSPLHF
- TRBJ2-4 - TRBV19 TGTGCCAGTAGCCAAGGGAATTGGGCCAAAAACATTCAGTACTTC CASSQGNWAKNIQYF
TRBD1 TRBJ1-5 - TRBV18 TGTGCCAGCTCATCAGGGGGCGGACAGCCCCAGCATTTT CASSSGGGQPQHF
TRBD2 TRBJ2-1 - TRBV13 TGTCCCAGCAGCTTAGAACGGGAGGGGGGCGGGGCGGGTGAGCAGTTCTTC CPSSLEREGGGAGEQFF
- TRBJ1-1 - TRBV6-5 TGTGCCAGCAGTATTTCGGGACTCTCTGAAGCTTTCTTT CASSISGLSEAFF
- TRBJ1-6 - TRBV6-5 TGTGCCAGCAGTTACCAAAGTCTTAATAATTCACCCCTCCACTTT CASSYQSLNNSPLHF
- TRBJ1-5 - TRBV27 TGTGCCAGCAGTGAGGGAAATAGCAATCAGCCCCAGCATTTT CASSEGNSNQPQHF
- TRBJ2-3 - TRBV24-1 TGTGCCACCAGTGATTTGGGGGTCAGCGGCACAGATACGCAGTATTTT CATSDLGVSGTDTQYF
TRBD2 TRBJ2-1 - TRBV9 TGTGCCAGCAATCCTAGCGGGGGGCTCTCCTACAATGAGCAGTTCTTC CASNPSGGLSYNEQFF
TRBD1 TRBJ1-2 once TRBV6-2/TRBV6-3 TGTGCCAGCAGTTACCCCAACTCCGGACAGGGGAGGGCCTATGGCTACACCTTC CASSYPNSGQGRAYGYTF
- TRBJ1-1 - TRBV28 TGTGCCAGCAGACCCGGACAGCAGAACACTGAAGCTTTCTTT CASRPGQQNTEAFF
TRBD2 TRBJ2-1 - TRBV19 TGTGCCAGTAGTAGAAGCGGGGGGGCTTACAATGAGCAGTTCTTC CASSRSGGAYNEQFF
- TRBJ1-2 once TRBV12-3/TRBV12-4 TGTGCCAGCTCCCCGGACAAAGTTTATGGCTACACCTTC CASSPDKVYGYTF
TRBD2 TRBJ2-7 - TRBV27 TGTGCCAGCAGTACCCAGAGCGGGGGCTACTCCTACGAGCAGTACTTC CASSTQSGGYSYEQYF
- TRBJ1-1 few TRBV6-5 TGTGCCAGCGGTTCGGACCCCGGACAAGCTTTCTTT CASGSDPGQAFF
TRBD1 TRBJ1-1 - TRBV5-1 TGCGCCAGCAGCGGTGGGAGGATACCGACAGGGGGCATGAACACTGAAGCTTTCTTT CASSGGRIPTGGMNTEAFF
TRBD1 TRBJ2-5 - TRBV7-7 TGTGCCAGCAGCTTACGGACAGGGGTAGGGACCCAGTACTTC CASSLRTGVGTQYF
- TRBJ2-2 - TRBV7-2 TGTGCCAGCAGCTTTCAGGCCCTCGGGGAGCTGTTTTTT CASSFQALGELFF
TRBD1 TRBJ1-2 - TRBV19 TGTGCCAGTAGTATTCGGGGACAGGTGCGCTATGGCTACACCTTC CASSIRGQVRYGYTF
- TRBJ1-5 - TRBV6-6 TGTGCCAGCAGTTACTTAAGGACATTAGATCAGCCCCAGCATTTT CASSYLRTLDQPQHF
- TRBJ1-1 - TRBV19 TGTGCCAGTAGTATTGTCCCGGGTGAAGGGAAAGCTTTCTTT CASSIVPGEGKAFF
TRBD1 TRBJ1-5 - TRBV5-1 TGCGCCAGCAGCTTGACAGGGGATAGCCAGCCCCAGCATTTT CASSLTGDSQPQHF
- TRBJ2-2 - TRBV11-1 TGTGCCAGCAGCTTAGGGTTTGGCACCGGGGAGCTGTTTTTT CASSLGFGTGELFF
TRBD2 TRBJ2-2 - TRBV2 TGTGCCAGCAGCGAAACATGGACTAGCGGGGGGGCCGGTGACACCGGGGAGCTGTTTTTT CASSETWTSGGAGDTGELFF
TRBD1 TRBJ1-3 - TRBV7-2 TGTGCCAGCAGCTTGGGGACAGGGGGAAACACCATATATTTT CASSLGTGGNTIYF
- TRBJ1-1 - TRBV6-2/TRBV6-3 TGTGCCAGCAGTTACTCTCCCATCGTGTCCGGCTCTCACGGGGAAGCTTTCTTT CASSYSPIVSGSHGEAFF
- TRBJ1-6 - TRBV20-1 TGCAGTGCCAGTTTGGGGGCCGGGGATTCACCCCTCCACTTT CSASLGAGDSPLHF
TRBD1 TRBJ2-3 few TRBV20-1 TGCAGTGCTAGTTCTCTTAGGACAGGGACGACAGATACGCAGTATTTT CSASSLRTGTTDTQYF
- TRBJ1-1 few TRBV19 TGTGCCAGTAGTATACTTGGGGGCACTGAAGCTTTCTTT CASSILGGTEAFF
TRBD1 TRBJ1-2 - TRBV27 TGTGCCAGCAGTTTAAACAGGGGGAACGGCTACACCTTC CASSLNRGNGYTF
TRBD1 TRBJ1-1 - TRBV5-1 TGCGCCAGCAGCTTGGCGACAGGGAGGGGAGCTGAAGCTTTCTTT CASSLATGRGAEAFF
- TRBJ1-1 - TRBV3-1/TRBV3-2 TGTGCCAGCAGTTACAGCGTTCTAGATTCGCGGGGAGCTTTCTTT CASSYSVLDSRGAFF
- TRBJ2-4 - TRBV6-5 TGTGCCACCAGGTTAGCCAAAAACATTCAGTACTTC CATRLAKNIQYF
- TRBJ1-4 - TRBV5-1 TGCGCCAGCAGCTTGATGGCTGCAACTAATGAAAAACTGTTTTTT CASSLMAATNEKLFF
- TRBJ2-5 few TRBV20-1 TGCAGTGCTATGCGCGGGGAGACCCAGTACTTC CSAMRGETQYF
- TRBJ1-1 - TRBV30 TGTGCCTGGACCAAGGGGGTCGGCGGGACTGAAGCTTTCTTT CAWTKGVGGTEAFF
- TRBJ1-1 once TRBV3-1/TRBV3-2 TGTGCCAGCAGCCAACGGAACACTGAAGCTTTCTTT CASSQRNTEAFF
- TRBJ2-1 - TRBV15 TGTGCCACCAGCAGAGACAGGGGATACAATGAGCAGTTCTTC CATSRDRGYNEQFF